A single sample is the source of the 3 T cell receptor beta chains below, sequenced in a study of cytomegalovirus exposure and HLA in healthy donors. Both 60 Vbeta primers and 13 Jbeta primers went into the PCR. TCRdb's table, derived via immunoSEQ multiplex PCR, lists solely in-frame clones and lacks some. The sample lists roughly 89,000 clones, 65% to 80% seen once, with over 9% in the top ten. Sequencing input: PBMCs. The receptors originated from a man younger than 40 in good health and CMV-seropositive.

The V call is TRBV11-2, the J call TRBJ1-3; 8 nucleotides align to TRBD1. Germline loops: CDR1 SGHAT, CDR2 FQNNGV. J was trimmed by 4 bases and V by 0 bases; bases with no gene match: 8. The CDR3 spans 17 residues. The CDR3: CASSLDPGQGAGNTIYF. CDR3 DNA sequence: TGTGCCAGCAGCTTAGACCCTGGACAGGGCGCCGGAAACACCATATATTTT.

The CDR3 DNA follows: TGTGCCAGCAGCTCCACCGTGGGACAGGGGAGCGAGCAGTACTTC. It specifies CASSSTVGQGSEQYF. The V and J genes are TRBV7-9 and TRBJ2-7, with TRBD1 matching 10 bases. After removal of 4 bases from V and 6 bases from J, the junction contained 9 bases not matched to a gene. CDR1 and CDR2 from the germline V gene are SEHNR and FQNEAQ (reference sequence). CDR3 length: 15 amino acids.

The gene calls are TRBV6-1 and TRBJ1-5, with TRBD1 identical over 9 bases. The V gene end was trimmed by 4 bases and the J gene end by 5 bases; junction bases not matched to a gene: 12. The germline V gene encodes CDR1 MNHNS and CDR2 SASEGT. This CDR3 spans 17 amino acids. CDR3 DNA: TGTGCCAGCAGTGCCCCCGGGACAGGGCCGATCGATCAGCCCCAGCATTTT. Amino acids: CASSAPGTGPIDQPQHF.